What follows are 29 T cell receptor beta chains derived from one specimen sequenced in a study of CD8+CD57+ T cells in acquired aplastic anemia. Both TCR beta VDJ combination and CDR3 sequence profiling were carried out. Genomic DNA was the template for this profiling. Each CDR3 protein gets one entry after TCRdb re-called the reads with MiXCR. The table has about half a million distinct CDR3 sequences, over 25% seen once. CD8+CD57+ cell expansion had been shown by flow cytometry in patients chosen for sequencing. Material for sequencing was sorted CD4+, CD8+, or CD8+CD57+ T cells (not recorded which) from PBMCs. These receptors originate from a human donor with aplastic anemia.

In its sample, this clonotype was seen many times. V usage is TRBV7-9 and J usage is TRBJ1-2; D unclear. This CDR3 is 11 amino acids long. CDR1 SEHNR and CDR2 FQNEAQ come from the germline V gene (reference sequence). Deletions cut 1 base from V and 8 bases from J, with 5 bases between. In nucleotides, the CDR3 is TGTGCCAGCAGCTTAGATGGGGGCTACACCTTC. Protein: CASSLDGGYTF.

V and J are TRBV6-2 or TRBV6-3 and TRBJ1-5, with D perhaps matching TRBD1 (5 bases). Germline CDR1 reads MNHEY; CDR2 reads SVGEGT. This CDR3 region has 15 residues. Trimming shortened V by 6 bases and J by 3 bases, and 15 bases separated the two germline ends. The CDR3 region has the DNA TGTGCCAGCAGAGCGCAGCGGGGGACCAATCAGCCCCAGCATTTT. Its protein product is CASRAQRGTNQPQHF.

This clonotype has only a few counts. V gene TRBV5-6 combines with J gene TRBJ1-1, with D perhaps TRBD1 (5 bases). Germline V gene sequence: CDR1 SGHDT, CDR2 YYEEEE. V lost 1 base and J lost 6, with 19 bases in between. CDR3 length: 16 residues. The CDR3 DNA is TGTGCCAGCAGCTTGAGGACACTCGCCTGGGATTCTGAAGCTTTCTTT. Residues: CASSLRTLAWDSEAFF.

This chain connects TRBV6-1 to TRBJ1-5; 8 bases fit TRBD1. Trimming took 5 bases from V and 7 from J; bases not matched to a gene: 13. The CDR3 contains 16 residues. Germline CDR1 reads MNHNS; CDR2 reads SASEGT. The CDR3 region has the DNA TGTGCCAGCAGTCAAGGACAGGGCAGAGGTGGGCAGCCCCAGCATTTT. This sequence encodes CASSQGQGRGGQPQHF.

The chain couples TRBV30 to TRBJ1-1; 7 nucleotides align to TRBD1. J gave up 4 bases and V 0 bases, and 5 bases lay outside the gene matches. Germline CDR1 is GTSNPN and CDR2 is SVGIG (reference sequence). The CDR3 length is 14 residues. The CDR3 protein is CAWSVKGAGTEAFF. The DNA for the CDR3 is TGTGCCTGGAGTGTAAAGGGGGCTGGCACTGAAGCTTTCTTT.

The J gene is TRBJ2-7, the V gene TRBV25-1; D is unresolved. CDR1 MGHDK and CDR2 SYGVNS come from the germline V gene. The CDR3 length is 12 residues. V dropped 5 bases and J dropped 6 bases, with 11 bases sitting between them. CDR3 nucleotides: TGTGCCAGCAGTTTCGCCTACGGCGAGCAGTACTTC. This encodes CASSFAYGEQYF.

The chain is built from TRBV30 and TRBJ1-1, with a tentative D call TRBD1 (5 bases). This CDR3 has 15 residues. The V gene's germline CDR1 is GTSNPN and CDR2 SVGIG (reference sequence). With 1 base removed from V and 3 bases from J, the gap between germline ends came to 15 bases. The chain's CDR3 is CAWSGTTEAYTEAFF. CDR3 bases: TGTGCCTGGAGTGGGACGACAGAAGCTTACACTGAAGCTTTCTTT.

This clonotype appeared many times. The chain uses TRBV11-2 and TRBJ1-5; no clear D gene. V was trimmed by 5 bases and J by 0 bases, leaving 14 bases between them. CDR3 size: 16 residues. Germline loops: CDR1 SGHAT, CDR2 FQNNGV. CDR3 nucleotide sequence: TGTGCCAGCAGCCCAATGCAACAGCTTAGCAATCAGCCCCAGCATTTT. This translates into CASSPMQQLSNQPQHF. The variable domain in full, completed from reference TRBV11-2 and TRBJ1-5, reads EAGVAQSPRYKIIEKRQSVAFWCNPISGHATLYWYQQILGQGPKLLIQFQNNGVVDDSQLPKDRFSAERLKGVDSTLKIQPAKLEDSAVYLCASSPMQQLSNQPQHFGDGTRLSIL.

This clonotype was seen a few times. The rearrangement links TRBV2 to TRBJ2-7; 10 bases line up with TRBD2. The CDR3 has 15 amino acids. Trimming at V came to 6 bases and at J to 5 bases, leaving 10 bases not matched to a gene. Germline-derived CDR1 and CDR2 are SNHLY and FYNNEI. The CDR3 DNA is TGTGCCAGCAGGTCTAGCGGGGGCCTGCCCCACGAGCAGTACTTC. It codes for CASRSSGGLPHEQYF.

For this clonotype: A read error may be the cause here, since a much bigger clone is one base away. This rearrangement joins TRBV25-1 to TRBJ2-1, with TRBD1 matching 9 bases. This CDR3 has 15 residues. CDR1 MGHDK and CDR2 SYGVNS come from the germline V gene. As DNA, the CDR3 is TGTGCCAGCAGTGAGTCGGACAGGGGATACAATGAGCAGTCCTTC. Protein product: CASSESDRGYNEQSF. Filled out from reference TRBV25-1 and TRBJ2-1, the complete variable domain reads EADIYQTPRYLVIGTGKKITLECSQTMGHDKMYWYQQDPGMELHLIHYSYGVNSTEKGDLSSESTVSRIRTEHFPLTLESARPSHTSQYLCASSESDRGYNEQSFGPGTRLTVL.

The sample holds a few counts of this clonotype. Since a much larger clone is just one base distant, this may be a read error. The chain employs TRBV3-1 and TRBJ1-2; weak D call: TRBD1 (5 bases). The CDR3 contains 13 residues. Germline V gene lookup returns CDR1 LGHDT and CDR2 YNNKEL (reference sequence). Trimming pared 5 bases from V and 10 bases from J, leaving 17 bases between. CDR3: CASSLRTSVDYTF. The CDR3 DNA is TGTGCCAGCAGCTTGAGGACATCGGTAGACTACACCTTC.

This clonotype was detected many times. This chain uses TRBV6-1 with TRBJ2-7, with TRBD1 matching 7 bases. The CDR3 spans 14 residues. The junction had 8 bases not matched to a gene; V was cut back by 5 bases and J by 4 bases. The germline V gene has CDR1 MNHNS and CDR2 SASEGT. CDR3: CASSPQTGAYEQYF. The DNA of the CDR3 is TGTGCCAGCAGTCCCCAAACAGGGGCTTACGAGCAGTACTTC.

This clonotype was counted many times. The chain combines TRBV7-2 with TRBJ1-6; TRBD1 matches 7 bases. The germline V gene has CDR1 SGHTA and CDR2 FQGNSA. The CDR3 extends over 15 amino acids. V gave up 5 bases and J gave up 5 bases; unmatched junction bases: 6. CDR3 DNA: TGTGCCAGCAGCCCACAGGGGACACATAATTCACCCCTCCACTTT. Amino acid sequence: CASSPQGTHNSPLHF.

On this clonotype: It may be a read error: a sequence one base away is much more abundant. J is TRBJ2-7 and V is TRBV7-2, with 8 bases aligning to TRBD2. The CDR3 covers 14 residues. The V gene's germline CDR1 is SGHTA and CDR2 FQGNSA. CDR3 DNA sequence: TGTGCCGGCAGTCAAGCGGGGGAGACCTACGAGCAGTACTTC. Encoded protein: CAGSQAGETYEQYF.

This clonotype was counted between two and nine times. This chain uses TRBV5-4 with TRBJ2-5; tentative D call: TRBD1 (6 bases). The germline gives CDR1 SGHNT, CDR2 YYREEE (reference sequence). The CDR3 is made up of 14 amino acids. The V end lost 1 base, the J end lost 1 base, and 8 bases lay between the germline ends. The CDR3: CASSLLDSQETQYF. CDR3 nucleotide sequence: TGTGCCAGCAGCTTGTTGGACAGCCAAGAGACCCAGTACTTC.

The rearrangement joins TRBV4-1 to TRBJ1-2; TRBD1 matches at 11 bases. Trimming cost V 3 bases and J 5 bases; bases outside gene matches: 5. The CDR3 contains 15 residues. Germline V gives CDR1 MGHRA, CDR2 YSYEKL. CDR3 nucleotides: TGCGCCAGCAGCCATCCGGGACAGGGGGTTTATGGCTACACCTTC. It specifies CASSHPGQGVYGYTF.

Worth noting for this clonotype: A junction end diverges from the germline sequence, so it may reflect a read error. The V and J genes are TRBV29-1 and TRBJ2-1; no clear D gene. The CDR3 consists of 12 residues. Germline CDR1 SQVTM, CDR2 ANQGSEA. The CDR3: CSVDLSYSEQFF. The CDR3 DNA follows: TGCAGCGTTGACCTCTCCTACAGTGAGCAGTTCTTC.

The chain links TRBV7-8 to TRBJ2-7; maybe TRBD1 (5 bases). V was pared by 4 bases and J by 5 bases, with 15 bases between. CDR1 is SGHVS and CDR2 is FQNEAQ in the germline V gene. The CDR3 extends over 14 amino acids. CDR3 protein: CASSWGPRTDEQYF. CDR3 DNA: TGTGCCAGCAGCTGGGGCCCCCGAACCGACGAGCAGTACTTC.

This clonotype appeared once. This chain links TRBV20-1 with TRBJ2-4, with 9 bases aligning to TRBD1. In germline, CDR1 is DFQATT, CDR2 SNEGSKA (reference sequence). The J segment lost 7 bases and the V segment lost 4 bases, leaving 8 bases of the junction unmatched. The CDR3 runs to 14 residues. The CDR3 DNA reads TGCAGTGCTAAGAACAGGGGGCAGCTTAACATTCAGTACTTC. Protein: CSAKNRGQLNIQYF.

The chain is built from TRBV5-1 and TRBJ2-7, with TRBD1 as a possible D gene (6 bases). The ends were cut back, 0 bases at V and 3 bases at J, with 10 bases in the middle. The CDR3 length is 14 residues. Per germline, CDR1 SGHRS and CDR2 YFSETQ. CDR3 residues: CASSLDRAGYEQYF. CDR3 DNA: TGCGCCAGCAGCTTGGACAGGGCGGGCTACGAGCAGTACTTC.

A word on this clonotype: A single base separates this from a much larger clone, so it may be a read error. V usage is TRBV5-1 and J usage is TRBJ2-7; 8 nucleotides match TRBD1. The CDR3 loop spans 13 amino acids. CDR1 and CDR2 from the germline V gene are SGHRS and YFSETQ. The CDR3 spells CASRLDRANDQYF. The CDR3 coding sequence is TGCGCCAGCAGGTTGGACAGGGCGAACGATCAGTACTTC.

At least ten counts were recorded for this clonotype. V usage is TRBV29-1 and J usage is TRBJ2-7; no firm D call. The germline gives CDR1 SQVTM, CDR2 ANQGSEA. V was cut by 7 bases and J by 1 base, with 11 bases left in between. There are 12 residues in the CDR3. CDR3 sequence reads: CSAVTRSYEQYF. The CDR3 coding sequence is TGCAGCGCTGTGACAAGATCCTACGAGCAGTACTTC.

There are many counts of this clonotype. Here the CDR3 reads CSARDSLAVYEQYF. The CDR3 coding sequence is TGCAGTGCTAGAGATTCCCTAGCTGTCTACGAGCAGTACTTC. The gene calls are TRBV20-1 and TRBJ2-7; D is possibly TRBD2 (5 bases). V lost 0 bases, J lost 3 bases, and 12 bases lay in between. Germline CDR1 is DFQATT and CDR2 is SNEGSKA (reference sequence). CDR3 length: 14 amino acids.

The chain employs TRBV29-1 and TRBJ2-3; D is perhaps TRBD2 (5 bases). Looked up from germline, CDR1 is SQVTM and CDR2 is ANQGSEA. This CDR3 is 15 amino acids long. Between the trimmed V and J ends, which lost 7 bases and 6 bases, there was a span of 23 bases. CDR3 sequence: CSGAGVSGGPDTQYF. The CDR3 nucleotides are TGCAGCGGCGCGGGCGTGTCAGGAGGTCCCGATACGCAGTATTTT.

This sequence joins TRBV6-1 and TRBJ2-5, with D tentatively TRBD1 (5 bases). Germline V lookup: CDR1 MNHNS, CDR2 SASEGT. V lost 6 bases and J lost 2, with 10 bases in between. The CDR3 is made up of 13 amino acids. As DNA, the CDR3 is TGTGCCAGCAGCCAAGACAGACAAGAGACCCAGTACTTC. This gives the protein CASSQDRQETQYF.

The J gene is TRBJ1-1, the V gene TRBV7-3; perhaps TRBD1 as D (5 bases). The CDR3 totals 15 residues. Germline values: CDR1 SGHTA, CDR2 FQGTGA. Trimming cost V 5 bases and J 5 bases, with 18 bases left between them. CDR3 residues: CASSEGGDGGTEAFF. CDR3 coding DNA: TGTGCCAGCAGCGAGGGTGGGGACGGGGGGACTGAAGCTTTCTTT.

The CDR3 DNA follows: TGCGCCAGCAGCCAAGAGGGCTTGGTCGGACTACCAGACAATGAGCAGTTCTTC. Translation: CASSQEGLVGLPDNEQFF. This rearrangement joins TRBV4-3 to TRBJ2-1; D might be TRBD2 (6 bases). V was trimmed by 0 bases and J by 5 bases, leaving 20 bases between them. This CDR3 has 18 amino acids. Germline V lookup: CDR1 LGHNA, CDR2 YSLEER.

This clonotype came up many times. The chain recombines TRBV20-1 with TRBJ2-7, with D possibly matching TRBD2 (7 bases). The CDR3 is 13 residues long. The V gene's germline CDR1 is DFQATT and CDR2 SNEGSKA (reference sequence). Trimming shortened V by 5 bases and J by 2 bases, and 13 bases separated the two germline ends. This CDR3 is CSAPSGDTYEQYF. In nucleotides, the CDR3 is TGCAGTGCTCCCAGCGGGGACACCTACGAGCAGTACTTC.

This clonotype was seen a handful of times. The chain is built from TRBV5-4 and TRBJ1-2; TRBD1 matches at 7 bases. The CDR3 runs 13 residues. The V gene end was trimmed by 5 bases and the J gene end by 6 bases; junction bases not matched to a gene: 7. Germline V gene data show CDR1 as SGHNT and CDR2 as YYREEE (reference sequence). The CDR3 loop is CASSYDRENGYTF. The CDR3, as DNA: TGTGCCAGCAGTTATGACAGGGAGAATGGCTACACCTTC.